The 3 T cell receptor beta chains listed next were all sequenced from one sample in a study of blood T cell repertoires in COVID-19. TCRdb keeps only in-frame clones here, not all; method: immunoSEQ multiplex PCR. The sample shows some 330,000 clones, about 87% of them seen only once. The sequenced sample was PBMCs or T cells enriched from blood (not recorded which). The receptors derive from a man between 25 and 39 years old who had recovered from COVID-19.

The chain uses TRBV7-2 and TRBJ1-1; 7 bases match TRBD1. There are 13 residues in the CDR3. With 1 base clipped from V and 6 bases from J, the junction kept 2 bases outside the gene matches. Per germline, CDR1 SGHTA and CDR2 FQGNSA. The CDR3 region has the DNA TGTGCCAGCAGCTTAGAGGACAGGTCTGAAGCTTTCTTT. Its translation: CASSLEDRSEAFF.

This clone was counted a single time. The rearrangement links TRBV7-9 to TRBJ1-1; no clear D gene. Germline loops: CDR1 SEHNR, CDR2 FQNEAQ (reference sequence). The CDR3 is 14 amino acids. Trimming stripped 5 bases from V and 1 base from J, with 11 bases between. CDR3 amino acids: CASSPPGENTEAFF. CDR3 sequence (DNA): TGTGCCAGCAGCCCACCCGGGGAGAACACTGAAGCTTTCTTT.

The chain has TRBV28 and TRBJ2-3; 14 nucleotides align to TRBD2. The V segment lost 3 bases and the J segment 6 bases; nucleotides outside the gene matches: 5. CDR1 and CDR2 (germline): MDHEN, SYDVKM. CDR3 length: 16 residues. The CDR3 reads CASSLGTSGGGDTQYF. The CDR3 DNA follows: TGTGCCAGCAGTTTGGGGACTAGCGGGGGAGGTGATACGCAGTATTTT.